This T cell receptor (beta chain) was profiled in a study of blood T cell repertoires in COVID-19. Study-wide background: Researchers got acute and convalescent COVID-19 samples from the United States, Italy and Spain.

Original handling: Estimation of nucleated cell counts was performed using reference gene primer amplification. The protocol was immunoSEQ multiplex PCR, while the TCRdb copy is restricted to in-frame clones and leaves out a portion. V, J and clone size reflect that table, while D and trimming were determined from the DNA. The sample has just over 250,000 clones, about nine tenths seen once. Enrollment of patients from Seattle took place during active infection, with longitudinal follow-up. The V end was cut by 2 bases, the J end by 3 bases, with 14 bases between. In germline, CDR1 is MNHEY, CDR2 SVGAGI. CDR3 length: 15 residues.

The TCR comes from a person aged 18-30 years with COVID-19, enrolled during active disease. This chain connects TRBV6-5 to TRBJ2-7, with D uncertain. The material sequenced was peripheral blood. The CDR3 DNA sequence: TGTGCCAGCAGTTACGTATACCAGGTTAGCTACGAGCAGTACTTC. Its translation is CASSYVYQVSYEQYF.